The entry that follows covers one T cell receptor beta chain sequence. Germline V gives CDR1 KGHSH, CDR2 LQKENI. The CDR3 is made up of 19 amino acids. With V trimmed by 5 bases and J by 1 base, 12 bases remained unmatched. Generated by immunoSEQ multiplex PCR, the TCRdb table keeps only in-frame clones and is missing some. The sample includes fewer than 500,000 clones, approximately 90% of them seen just once. This entry is derived from a study of blood T cell repertoires in COVID-19. Sequencing used PBMCs or T cells enriched from blood (not recorded which). The rearrangement uses TRBV18 and TRBJ2-1, with TRBD1 identical over 12 bases. This TCR was recovered from a woman aged 18-30 years who had recovered from COVID-19. CDR3 residues: CASSTRGQGATRSYNEQFF. CDR3 nucleotide sequence: TGTGCCAGCTCAACGCGGGGACAGGGGGCGACAAGGTCCTACAATGAGCAGTTCTTC.